These 31 T cell receptor beta chains share one sample of origin, sequenced in a study of CD8 T cells in ankylosing spondylitis. One entry per CDR3 protein results from TCRdb running MiXCR on the 5' RACE reads. This sample has 500,000 or so distinct CDR3 sequences; roughly 5.2% occur once, and the top ten carry 3% to 4.5%. No antigen is known for these receptors. General study points: A motif in TCR beta, a set of eight highly homologous variants, appeared characteristic of ankylosing spondylitis blood.

Sequenced: blood, either unsorted or a sorted T cell fraction (not recorded which). The receptor set was obtained from a male donor with ankylosing spondylitis.

This clonotype was recorded at least ten times. This chain joins TRBV7-9 and TRBJ2-1; D is undetermined. V lost 5 bases and J lost 12, with 14 bases in between. There are 12 residues in the CDR3. CDR1 and CDR2 (germline): SEHNR, FQNEAQ (reference sequence). For the CDR3, the DNA is TGTGCCAGCAGCCCCATTGTAGGAAGGCAGTTCTTC. This sequence encodes CASSPIVGRQFF.

This clonotype has ten or more counts. The CDR3 here is CASSLLWTVNEKLFF. The CDR3 DNA follows: TGTGCCAGCAGCTTACTTTGGACAGTTAATGAAAAACTGTTTTTT. The chain joins TRBV7-2 to TRBJ1-4; TRBD1 is a possible D gene (6 bases). CDR1 is SGHTA, CDR2 FQGNSA, per germline. The CDR3 sequence is 15 residues long. Trimming removed 2 bases from V and 4 bases from J, with 11 bases in between.

This clonotype appeared many times. V and J are TRBV7-2 and TRBJ1-2; TRBD1 is a possible D gene (5 bases). This CDR3 comprises 12 residues. CDR1 is SGHTA and CDR2 is FQGNSA in the germline V gene. The CDR3, as DNA: TGTCTCAGCGCAGGGTCTGGCTATGGCTACACCTTC. Amino acid sequence: CLSAGSGYGYTF.

This clonotype was found many times. This chain joins TRBV7-9 and TRBJ2-3, with D perhaps TRBD1 (5 bases). Per germline, CDR1 SEHNR and CDR2 FQNEAQ (reference sequence). The CDR3 covers 12 residues. V shed 8 bases and J shed 1 base, with 7 bases lying between them. CDR3 sequence (DNA): TGTGCCAGCGGCAGGGGCACAGATACGCAGTATTTT. This codes for CASGRGTDTQYF.

This clonotype has a count of ten or more. The chain combines TRBV20-1 with TRBJ1-2; possibly TRBD1 for D (6 bases). Germline V gives CDR1 DFQATT, CDR2 SNEGSKA (reference sequence). V lost 6 bases and J 3 bases, leaving 17 bases between the germline ends. The CDR3 is made up of 14 amino acids. For the CDR3, the DNA is TGCAGTGCAGAATATCGACAGGAGTACTATGGCTACACCTTC. It is translated as CSAEYRQEYYGYTF.

This clonotype was counted ten times or more. The rearrangement joins TRBV12-3 or TRBV12-4 to TRBJ1-5, with D hard to call. V lost 0 bases and J 0 bases, leaving 12 bases between the germline ends. The CDR3 has 17 amino acids. CDR3 residues: CASSLARAGYSNQPQHF. DNA of the CDR3: TGTGCCAGCAGTTTAGCTAGGGCAGGCTATAGCAATCAGCCCCAGCATTTT.

This clonotype was counted at least ten times. The chain couples TRBV7-2 to TRBJ1-1; no clear D gene. The germline V gene has CDR1 SGHTA and CDR2 FQGNSA. The V end lost 5 bases, the J end lost 3 bases, and 13 bases lay between the germline ends. The CDR3 covers 14 residues. In DNA form, the CDR3 reads TGTGCCAGCAGCACCAATCCCATAGACACTGAAGCTTTCTTT. Translated: CASSTNPIDTEAFF.

This chain connects TRBV7-9 to TRBJ2-7; D perhaps matches TRBD2 (5 bases). Per the germline V gene, CDR1 is SEHNR and CDR2 is FQNEAQ (reference sequence). Deletions cut 3 bases from V and 2 bases from J, with 17 bases between. This CDR3 region has 16 residues. The CDR3 protein is CASSFSPGLVTYEQYF. Written as DNA, the CDR3 is TGTGCCAGCAGCTTTTCTCCCGGACTGGTGACCTACGAGCAGTACTTC.

This clonotype showed up many times. The J gene is TRBJ1-6, the V gene TRBV20-1, with D unresolved. This CDR3 is 16 amino acids long. Germline-derived CDR1 and CDR2 are DFQATT and SNEGSKA (reference sequence). V lost 0 bases and J lost 0, with 9 bases in between. The CDR3 sequence is CSARDRISSYNSPLHF. CDR3 sequence (DNA): TGCAGTGCTAGAGACCGAATAAGCTCCTATAATTCACCCCTCCACTTT.

This clonotype was observed at least ten times. The chain is built from TRBV4-1 and TRBJ1-2; D possibly corresponds to TRBD1 (5 bases). The CDR3 runs 15 residues. Germline CDR1 and CDR2: MGHRA and YSYEKL. With 2 bases removed from V and 4 bases from J, the gap between germline ends came to 14 bases. CDR3 sequence: CASSQYQTGPYGYTF. The CDR3, as DNA: TGCGCCAGCAGCCAATATCAAACGGGGCCCTATGGCTACACCTTC.

V gene TRBV5-5 combines with J gene TRBJ1-6; possibly TRBD1 for D (5 bases). Germline V CDR1 and CDR2: SGHKS, YYEKEE (reference sequence). This CDR3 spans 17 amino acids. Trimming removed 3 bases at V and 8 bases at J, with 21 bases between. CDR3 amino acids: CASSWGESGFYDSPLHF. The CDR3 DNA reads TGTGCCAGCAGCTGGGGCGAGTCAGGCTTCTACGATTCACCCCTCCACTTT.

The CDR3, as DNA: TGTGCCAGCAGCCGCGAGGCTAGGTCTGATAGTGTCAAGTATTTT. Its translation: CASSREARSDSVKYF. The chain has TRBV3-1 and TRBJ2-3; D remains ambiguous. The germline gives CDR1 LGHDT, CDR2 YNNKEL (reference sequence). There are 15 residues in the CDR3. Trimming stripped 4 bases from V and 13 bases from J, with 24 bases between.

This clonotype has at least ten counts. The chain uses TRBV6-1 and TRBJ2-1; D possibly corresponds to TRBD1 (5 bases). Trimming left V 6 bases short and J 6 bases short, with 6 bases between. CDR1 is MNHNS, CDR2 SASEGT, per germline. The CDR3 runs to 11 residues. For the CDR3, the DNA is TGTGCCAGCAGCAGGGCCAATGAGCAGTTCTTC. Protein product: CASSRANEQFF.

This clonotype was counted many times. Compared with germline, one end of the junction differs, possibly owing to a read error. V and J are TRBV7-7 and TRBJ2-1, with 15 bases matching TRBD2. The CDR3 loop spans 16 amino acids. Germline-derived CDR1 and CDR2 are SSHAT and FNYEAQ (reference sequence). Here the CDR3 DNA reads TGTGCTAGCAGCCTCGGACTAGCGGGAGGGAAGGATGAGCAGTTCTTC. This translates into CASSLGLAGGKDEQFF.

This clonotype was seen many times. The chain carries TRBV9 and TRBJ1-2; D is possibly TRBD1 (5 bases). The CDR3 has 15 amino acids. The V end lost 3 bases, the J end lost 5 bases, and 17 bases lay between the germline ends. The V gene's germline CDR1 is SGDLS and CDR2 YYNGEE. As DNA, the CDR3 is TGTGCCAGCAGCGGAGGGGAGGGGCTGAATTATGGCTACACCTTC. Protein sequence: CASSGGEGLNYGYTF.

The V gene is TRBV7-6, the J gene TRBJ1-1, with 7 bases identical to TRBD1. CDR1 is SGHVS, CDR2 FNYEAQ, per germline. The junction had 5 bases not matched to a gene; V was cut back by 2 bases and J by 8 bases. The CDR3 length is 13 residues. The CDR3 protein is CASSLMRGQEAFF. For the CDR3, the DNA is TGTGCCAGCAGCTTAATGAGGGGACAGGAAGCTTTCTTT.

This clonotype was found many times. This sequence joins TRBV2 and TRBJ2-2; D is unresolved. This CDR3 has 15 amino acids. V was trimmed by 5 bases and J by 3 bases, leaving 13 bases between them. Per the germline V gene, CDR1 is SNHLY and CDR2 is FYNNEI. Here the CDR3 reads CASSLRTLDTGELFF. DNA of the CDR3: TGTGCCAGCAGTCTACGTACACTTGACACCGGGGAGCTGTTTTTT.

This clonotype was recorded at least ten times. The chain has TRBV6-1 and TRBJ2-5; D call uncertain. The CDR3 runs to 14 residues. CDR1 and CDR2 (germline): MNHNS, SASEGT. Trimming pared 7 bases from V and 2 bases from J, leaving 14 bases between. For the CDR3, the DNA is TGTGCCAGCAATCGTCGGGCTGTTCAAGAGACCCAGTACTTC. Its translation: CASNRRAVQETQYF.

There are many counts of this clonotype. This chain connects TRBV7-9 to TRBJ1-5; perhaps TRBD1 as D (5 bases). The CDR3 is 16 amino acids. Trimming shortened V by 5 bases and J by 2 bases, and 16 bases separated the two germline ends. Germline lookup yields CDR1 SEHNR and CDR2 FQNEAQ (reference sequence). The CDR3 here is CASSQSTGGGNQPQHF. As DNA, the CDR3 is TGTGCCAGCAGCCAATCCACGGGGGGTGGCAATCAGCCCCAGCATTTT.

V is TRBV7-2 and J is TRBJ1-2, with D possibly matching TRBD1 (5 bases). Germline assignment: CDR1 SGHTA and CDR2 FQGNSA. The germline V and J ends were trimmed by 2 bases and 5 bases, with 12 bases remaining between them. CDR3 size: 14 residues. CDR3 DNA: TGTGCCAGCAGCTTAAGTAGGGGTCCGTATGGCTACACCTTC. Its translation is CASSLSRGPYGYTF.

This clonotype has a handful of counts. The chain links TRBV5-6 to TRBJ1-5; tentative D call: TRBD1 (5 bases). This CDR3 comprises 15 residues. V lost 4 bases and J lost 3, with 14 bases in between. Germline V lookup: CDR1 SGHDT, CDR2 YYEEEE. CDR3 nucleotides: TGTGCCAGCAGCCGTCTCGACAGTTTCAATCAGCCCCAGCATTTT. It codes for CASSRLDSFNQPQHF.

J is TRBJ2-1 and V is TRBV13, with 11 bases identical to TRBD2. This CDR3 region has 16 residues. V lost 2 bases and J lost 5; bases outside the gene matches: 5. Germline values: CDR1 PRHDT, CDR2 FYEKMQ (reference sequence). The CDR3 bases are TGTGCCAGCAGCTTACGAAAGACTAGCGGGAACAATGAGCAGTTCTTC. This codes for CASSLRKTSGNNEQFF.

V is TRBV7-2 and J is TRBJ2-4, with TRBD1 matching over 9 bases. Germline trimming cut 3 bases from V and 1 base from J; bases unmatched to any gene: 7. This CDR3 has 17 amino acids. Germline CDR1 reads SGHTA; CDR2 reads FQGNSA. As DNA, the CDR3 is TGTGCCAGCAGCTTCTCCGCCGGACAGGGGGCCAAAAACATTCAGTACTTC. Translation: CASSFSAGQGAKNIQYF. The full variable domain, completed using reference TRBV7-2 and TRBJ2-4, is GAGVSQSPSNKVTEKGKDVELRCDPISGHTALYWYRQSLGQGLEFLIYFQGNSAPDKSGLPSDRFSAERTGGSVSTLTIQRTQQEDSAVYLCASSFSAGQGAKNIQYFGAGTRLSVL.

The V and J genes are TRBV7-2 and TRBJ2-1, with D perhaps TRBD1 (6 bases). CDR3 length: 15 residues. V lost 1 base, J lost 6 bases, and 13 bases lay in between. The V gene's germline CDR1 is SGHTA and CDR2 FQGNSA. The CDR3 DNA reads TGTGCCAGCAGCTTAGTGGGACACCTAATCAATGAGCAGTTCTTC. Its translation: CASSLVGHLINEQFF.

This clonotype was seen a few times. The chain has TRBV4-3 and TRBJ1-4; maybe TRBD1 (6 bases). Trimming stripped 3 bases from V and 4 bases from J, with 12 bases between. There are 15 residues in the CDR3. Germline V lookup: CDR1 LGHNA, CDR2 YSLEER. CDR3 in amino acids: CASSQQQGLNEKLFF. The CDR3 DNA is TGCGCCAGCAGCCAGCAACAGGGACTTAATGAAAAACTGTTTTTT.

This clonotype was detected ten times or more. This sequence joins TRBV7-2 and TRBJ1-1; no reliable D call. This CDR3 is 14 amino acids long. The germline V gene encodes CDR1 SGHTA and CDR2 FQGNSA. V was clipped by 3 bases and J by 4 bases, with 12 bases between them. CDR3 sequence (DNA): TGTGCCAGCAGCTTTAGTACCTGGGGCACTGAAGCTTTCTTT. As protein: CASSFSTWGTEAFF.

This clonotype was counted at least ten times. The genes are TRBV29-1 and TRBJ2-5, with D tentatively TRBD1 or TRBD2 (5 bases each). The CDR3 has 12 amino acids. The V end lost 5 bases, the J end lost 4 bases, and 11 bases lay between the germline ends. From germline, CDR1 is SQVTM and CDR2 ANQGSEA. The CDR3 loop is CSVLDGGETQYF. The CDR3 DNA reads as TGCAGCGTTTTAGATGGGGGAGAGACCCAGTACTTC.

This clonotype was recorded many times. The chain joins TRBV6-5 to TRBJ1-3; D is unresolved. The germline V gene encodes CDR1 MNHEY and CDR2 SVGAGI. The length of the CDR3 is 13 residues. V lost 5 bases and J lost 4, with 9 bases in between. The CDR3 loop is CASSLRPGNTIYF. The CDR3, as DNA: TGTGCCAGCAGTCTACGCCCCGGAAACACCATATATTTT.

The gene calls are TRBV29-1 and TRBJ2-1, with TRBD2 identical over 10 bases. The germline V gene encodes CDR1 SQVTM and CDR2 ANQGSEA. There are 16 residues in the CDR3. J gave up 7 bases and V 0 bases, and 9 bases lay outside the gene matches. CDR3 nucleotides: TGCAGCGTTGAAGAGGGTTCGGGGACTAGCGTTAATGAGCAGTTCTTC. It yields the protein CSVEEGSGTSVNEQFF.

The sample holds a few counts of this clonotype. J is TRBJ1-2 and V is TRBV9; 9 bases map to TRBD1. The CDR3 length is 14 residues. From germline, CDR1 is SGDLS and CDR2 YYNGEE. V was clipped by 3 bases and J by 4 bases; unmatched bases: 4. The chain's CDR3 is CASSGDRALYGYTF. DNA for the CDR3: TGTGCCAGCAGCGGGGACAGGGCACTCTATGGCTACACCTTC.

There are many counts of this clonotype. This rearrangement joins TRBV6-2 or TRBV6-3 to TRBJ2-7; no clear D. There are 12 residues in the CDR3. Trimming left V 5 bases short and J 7 bases short, with 12 bases between. CDR1 and CDR2 (germline): MNHEY, SVGEGT. The CDR3 DNA follows: TGTGCCAGCAGTAGTCTTGCGCGTGAGCAGTACTTC. This codes for CASSSLAREQYF.